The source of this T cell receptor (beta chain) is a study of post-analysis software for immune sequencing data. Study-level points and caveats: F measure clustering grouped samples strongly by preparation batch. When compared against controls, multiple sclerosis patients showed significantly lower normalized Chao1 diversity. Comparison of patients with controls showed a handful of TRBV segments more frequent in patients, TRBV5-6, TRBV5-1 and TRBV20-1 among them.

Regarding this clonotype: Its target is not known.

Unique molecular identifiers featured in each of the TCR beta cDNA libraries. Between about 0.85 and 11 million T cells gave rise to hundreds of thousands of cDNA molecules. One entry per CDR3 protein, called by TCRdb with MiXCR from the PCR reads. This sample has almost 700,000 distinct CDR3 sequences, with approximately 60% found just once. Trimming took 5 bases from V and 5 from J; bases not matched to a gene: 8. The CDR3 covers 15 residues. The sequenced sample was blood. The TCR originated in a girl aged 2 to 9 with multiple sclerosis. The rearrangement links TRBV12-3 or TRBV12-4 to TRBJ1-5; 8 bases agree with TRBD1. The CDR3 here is CASSIGTGPHQPQHF. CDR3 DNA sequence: TGTGCCAGCAGTATAGGGACAGGCCCTCATCAGCCCCAGCATTTT.